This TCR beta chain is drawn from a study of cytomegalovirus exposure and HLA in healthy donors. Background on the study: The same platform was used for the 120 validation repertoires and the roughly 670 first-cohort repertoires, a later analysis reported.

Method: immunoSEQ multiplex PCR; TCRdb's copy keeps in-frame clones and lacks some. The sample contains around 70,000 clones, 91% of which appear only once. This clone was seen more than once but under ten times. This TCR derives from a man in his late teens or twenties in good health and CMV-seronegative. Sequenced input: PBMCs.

DNA for the CDR3: TGTGCCAGCAGCCGGGGGGAACCCCCCCACGAGCAGTACTTC. Translation: CASSRGEPPHEQYF. V gene TRBV28 combines with J gene TRBJ2-7; 7 bases align to TRBD2. Per germline, CDR1 MDHEN and CDR2 SYDVKM. The CDR3 has 14 residues. The ends lost 6 bases at V and 5 bases at J; junction bases unmatched: 10.